This T cell receptor (beta chain) was captured in a study of T cell repertoires in cytomegalovirus infection (dated by TCRdb to about 2019). General notes on the study: Peptide stimulations targeted recently identified HLA-C-restricted CMV epitopes, whose presentation resists viral immunomodulation, together with well-studied HLA-B-restricted epitopes. Donor HLA type was relevant to the analysis, as public TCR beta signatures indicated carriage of CMV infection together with the matching HLA type. Broad study findings and their caveats: The ex vivo response was dominated by HLA-C-restricted CMV-specific TCR beta clonotypes, and the single most frequent clonotype in two of eight donors was supplied by these HLA-C-restricted clonotypes. In both this cohort and an independent cohort of a few hundred donors, the cumulative frequency of public TCR beta family members distinguished carriers of CMV infection plus the relevant HLA type.

The sequencing machine was an Illumina HiSeq 1500. The raw public reads went through TCRdb reprocessing: fastp at Q25, MiXCR clone calling, in-frame beta chains kept. When rows share a CDR3 protein, they turn into one entry using the most common DNA and genes. This sample has approximately 910,000 distinct CDR3 sequences in its table, and around 29% of those were observed once. The top ten hold 11% to 15% of the sample. Note on this clonotype: Its target antigen remains unknown. Base qualities are not provided; no much larger clone lies one nucleotide away.

Including cysteine and phenylalanine, the CDR3 has 14 amino acids. Of all the DNA, just the CDR3 is kept, 42 bases in frame from base 1. V is pruned by 7 bases and J by 1 base, leaving 9 bases of the junction without a gene match. From the germline V gene (reference sequence), CDR1 is DFQATT and CDR2 is SNEGSKA. Reading the label with the study, this specimen's treatment or condition is: in vitro stimulation with specific CMV peptide epitopes to enrich CMV-specific T cells. This clonotype was obtained from a human donor in good health (CMV status not recorded). Some clones in this sample may be carry-over from other donors' samples. This specimen consisted of cultured CD8+ T cells from PBMCs, obtained from culture after CMV antigen stimulation. The chain couples TRBV20-1 to TRBJ1-1; TRBD1 matches 7 bases in the middle. The nucleotides are TGCAGTGGTCAAAAAGGGGGCCCGAACACTGAAGCTTTCTTT. Translated, it reads CSGQKGGPNTEAFF.